This is a list of T cell receptor beta chains from one sample in a study of somatic mutations in cytotoxic T cells in rheumatoid arthritis. Repertoires were generated with immunoSEQ multiplex PCR, while TCRdb's copy carries only in-frame clones and drops some. The sample includes about 30,000 clones, 80% to 85% of them seen just once. The sample was CD8+ T cells sorted from blood. Receptor source: an adult with rheumatoid arthritis. The CDR3 runs from the conserved cysteine through the conserved F or W. A D gene is named only where the DNA matches it firmly. Some rows have no size entry. The others give once, few or many, or a class for an expanded clone.

>TRBV27|TRBJ2-3|.|.
CASSLSSRELTDTQYF
TGTGCCAGCAGTTTATCGTCCCGGGAGTTAACAGATACGCAGTATTTT
>TRBV5-6|TRBJ2-4|.|.
CASSSNLNIQYF
TGTGCCAGCAGCTCTAATTTAAACATTCAGTACTTC
>TRBV10-2|TRBJ2-1|.|.
CASSAGASYNEQFF
TGCGCCAGCAGTGCGGGGGCGTCCTACAATGAGCAGTTCTTC
>TRBV10-3|TRBJ2-1|TRBD2|.
CAINGLAGDHEQFF
TGTGCCATCAACGGACTAGCGGGAGACCATGAGCAGTTCTTC
>TRBV7-9|TRBJ2-3|TRBD2|.
CASIHGTSGRAGTDTQYF
TGTGCCAGCATCCACGGGACTAGCGGGAGGGCCGGCACAGATACGCAGTATTTT
>TRBV27|TRBJ2-1|.|.
CASSPGLGWNEQFF
TGTGCCAGCAGTCCCGGCCTAGGCTGGAATGAGCAGTTCTTC
>TRBV4-1|TRBJ1-2|.|.
CASSPVGQGYGYTF
TGCGCCAGCAGCCCGGTTGGGCAGGGTTATGGCTACACCTTC
>TRBV7-9|TRBJ1-1|.|.
CASSLGPTEAFF
TGTGCCAGCAGCTTAGGACCCACTGAAGCTTTCTTT
>TRBV15|TRBJ2-2|.|.
CATSPEGDTGELFF
TGTGCCACCAGCCCCGAGGGGGACACCGGGGAGCTGTTTTTT
>TRBV9|TRBJ1-2|.|.
CASSNTGNPTSNYGYTF
TGTGCCAGCAGCAACACAGGGAATCCAACATCTAACTATGGCTACACCTTC
>TRBV4-2|TRBJ2-3|.|few
CASSEHLGGGADTQYF
TGTGCCAGCAGCGAACACCTAGGAGGGGGCGCAGATACGCAGTATTTT
>TRBV10-3|TRBJ1-1|.|.
CAISEGPRATEAFF
TGTGCCATCAGTGAGGGACCCAGGGCGACTGAAGCTTTCTTT
>TRBV4-1|TRBJ2-7|.|once
CASSQSMTFTYEQYF
TGCGCCAGCAGCCAATCCATGACATTTACCTACGAGCAGTACTTC
>TRBV14|TRBJ2-4|TRBD2|.
CASSRPGTTHGIQYF
TGTGCCAGCAGCCGACCAGGGACTACTCACGGCATTCAGTACTTC
>TRBV5-6|TRBJ1-5|TRBD1|once
CASSLGQGVHQPQHF
TGTGCCAGCAGCTTGGGACAGGGGGTACATCAGCCCCAGCATTTT
>TRBV5-1|TRBJ1-4|TRBD1|.
CASSLVGTGNEKLFF
TGCGCCAGCAGCTTGGTCGGGACAGGGAATGAAAAACTGTTTTTT
>TRBV2|TRBJ2-5|.|.
CASSEETQYF
TGTGCCAGCAGTGAAGAGACCCAGTACTTC
>TRBV13|TRBJ1-5|.|.
CASSPQPNQPQHF
TGTGCCAGCAGCCCTCAACCCAATCAGCCCCAGCATTTT
>TRBV18|TRBJ1-2|.|.
CASSPGTGLIYGYTF
TGTGCCAGCTCACCAGGTACAGGGTTGATCTATGGCTACACCTTC
>TRBV9|TRBJ2-2|TRBD2|.
CASSPPGTSGANTGELFF
TGTGCCAGCAGCCCGCCCGGGACTAGCGGCGCGAACACCGGGGAGCTGTTTTTT
>TRBV30|TRBJ2-2|.|few
CAWKGGADTGELFF
TGTGCCTGGAAGGGGGGAGCGGACACCGGGGAGCTGTTTTTT
>TRBV7-9|TRBJ2-7|TRBD1|.
CASSIRDRYYEQYF
TGTGCCAGCAGCATCCGGGACAGGTACTACGAGCAGTACTTC
>TRBV7-8|TRBJ1-2|TRBD1|.
CASSFVRQGGNYGYTF
TGTGCCAGCAGCTTTGTGAGACAGGGAGGGAACTATGGCTACACCTTC
>TRBV9|TRBJ1-3|.|.
CASSVVESGNTIYF
TGTGCCAGCAGCGTAGTGGAATCTGGAAACACCATATATTTT
>TRBV28|TRBJ1-1|.|.
CASSAFDRMNTEAFF
TGTGCCAGCAGTGCCTTCGACCGGATGAACACTGAAGCTTTCTTT